This TCR beta chain was observed in a study of OX40 agonist ivuxolimab in advanced cancers. This table comes from immunoSEQ multiplex PCR, and its TCRdb copy is limited to in-frame clones, with some not included. This sample has about 76,000 clones; around 81% occur once, and the top ten carry roughly 2%. As for this clone: The antigen is undetermined.

Whole-study results and caveats: CD4+ T cells averaged fewer expanded clones than CD8+ T cells.

The specimen comprised CD4+ or CD8+ T cells sorted from blood, sampled in a trial of the OX40 agonist ivuxolimab. The origin of this receptor is an adult with an advanced solid tumor such as melanoma, head and neck, liver or kidney cancer.

CDR3 amino acids: CASSHQQGAGSGYTF. The CDR3 DNA sequence: TGTGCCAGCAGCCATCAACAGGGGGCAGGGTCTGGCTACACCTTC. This rearrangement joins TRBV7-2 to TRBJ1-2; TRBD1 matches 9 bases. Looked up from germline, CDR1 is SGHTA and CDR2 is FQGNSA. Germline trimming cut 5 bases from V and 7 bases from J; bases unmatched to any gene: 11. This CDR3 has 15 residues.